A selection of T cell receptor beta chains follows, all from one sample in a study of patients and donors after allogeneic stem cell transplantation. TCRdb ran MiXCR on the RT-PCR reads and lists one entry per CDR3 protein. The table includes some 200,000 distinct CDR3 sequences, roughly two fifths detected once. What was sequenced was blood, either unsorted or a sorted T cell fraction (not recorded which). The receptors come from a human donor who was either an allogeneic HSCT recipient or a stem cell or donor lymphocyte infusion donor (not recorded which). It is not recorded whose cells these are; they may come from a transplant donor. Both conserved end residues are part of each CDR3. The order of the fields is V gene, J gene, clone size, D gene, CDR3 protein, CDR3 DNA. The D gene is left open where the match is weak. Some rows have no size entry. The others give once, few or many, or a class for an expanded clone.

TRBV4-3	TRBJ1-2	.	.	CASSQDGGGGYTF	TGCGCCAGCAGCCAAGATGGGGGTGGTGGCTACACCTTC
TRBV2	TRBJ2-7	.	.	CASSEGRTYEQYF	TGTGCCAGCAGTGAAGGGAGGACCTACGAGCAGTACTTC
TRBV28	TRBJ2-5	few	.	CASSSDREGLETQYF	TGTGCCAGCAGTTCAGACCGCGAAGGGCTAGAGACCCAGTACTTC
TRBV27	TRBJ2-3	.	.	CASSFSRDRDTQYF	TGTGCCAGCAGTTTTTCGCGGGACCGAGATACGCAGTATTTT
TRBV4-3	TRBJ2-7	.	.	CASSQEVRPSIYERYF	TGCGCCAGCAGCCAAGAGGTCAGGCCATCCATCTACGAGCGGTACTTC
TRBV5-1	TRBJ1-1	few	.	CASSYGGRINTEAFF	TGCGCCAGCAGCTACGGGGGGCGCATCAACACTGAAGCTTTCTTT
TRBV30	TRBJ2-5	.	.	CAWSVASLSETQYF	TGTGCCTGGAGTGTCGCGAGTCTGTCAGAGACCCAGTACTTC
TRBV24-1	TRBJ2-3	.	TRBD1	CATGTGTDTQYF	TGTGCCACCGGGACAGGGACAGATACGCAGTATTTT
TRBV12-3/TRBV12-4	TRBJ2-3	.	TRBD1	CASSHQGGTDTQYF	TGTGCCAGCAGCCATCAGGGGGGCACAGATACGCAGTATTTT
TRBV29-1	TRBJ2-1	few	.	CSVGANEQFF	TGCAGCGTTGGAGCCAATGAGCAGTTCTTC
TRBV5-4	TRBJ2-1	.	TRBD2	CASSLLAGGEGEQFF	TGTGCCAGCAGCTTGCTAGCGGGAGGGGAGGGTGAGCAGTTCTTC